This T cell receptor (beta chain) was identified during a study of T cells in Graves' hyperthyroidism and ophthalmopathy. Overall study results and limits: Prediction of ophthalmopathy progression came a median approximately 6 months pre-onset. Among thyroid clonotypes expanded above 0.001, most also appeared in blood.

Researchers amplified the TCR beta CDR3 regions from RNA transcripts. The HTBI primer set served for first-round RT-PCR of the TCR CDR3. MiXCR was run by TCRdb on the multiplex PCR reads, yielding one entry per CDR3 protein. The data show about 200,000 distinct CDR3 sequences, with roughly a sixth seen just once and roughly 50% held by the top ten. Germline V gene lookup returns CDR1 SGDLS and CDR2 YYNGEE. The V gene lost 2 bases and the J gene lost 3 bases, with 15 bases spanning the gap. CDR3 length: 15 residues. PBMCs stemmed from 10 ml fresh peripheral blood. This clonotype appeared a few times. Antigen: not known.

V usage is TRBV9 and J usage is TRBJ2-7; D is unclear. The TCR originated in a woman between 50 and 59 years old with Graves' hyperthyroidism. Sequencing was performed on blood. CDR3 sequence reads: CASSVGNAPHYEQYF. DNA for the CDR3: TGTGCCAGCAGCGTGGGAAACGCGCCCCACTACGAGCAGTACTTC.